This TCR beta chain was captured by sequencing in a study of blood T cell repertoires in COVID-19. Study summary: PBMCs, B-cell-depleted T cells, or T cells were the source of the cDNA or gDNA that made up the material.

The germline gives CDR1 KGHSH, CDR2 LQKENI. V lost 3 bases and J lost 1, with 9 bases in between. The CDR3 is 14 residues long. Authors' methods: Researchers report that nucleated cell counts were estimated from reference gene primer amplification. TCRdb's copy holds only in-frame clones and misses some; the assay was immunoSEQ multiplex PCR. That table is the source of V, J and clone size, and D and trimming were worked out from the DNA. Altogether about 480,000 clones are present, approximately 90% being singletons, with the ten largest covering 4.3%. Material for sequencing was peripheral blood. This sequence joins TRBV18 and TRBJ1-2, with a tentative D call TRBD1 (5 bases). This TCR was sampled from a woman aged 25 to 39 with acute or convalescent COVID-19. The CDR3: CASSPSTDNYGYTF. The CDR3 DNA reads TGTGCCAGCTCACCGTCGACAGATAACTATGGCTACACCTTC.